This T cell receptor beta chain was recorded in a study of T-cell reconstitution after alpha-beta-depleted transplantation in children. Findings and limits, study-wide: T-cell numbers and diversity, one year after transplant, stemmed largely from T cells that were newly produced.

This clonotype has only a few counts. Its antigen is unknown. This CDR3 is 13 amino acids long. Per the germline V gene, CDR1 is LNHNV and CDR2 is YYDKDF (reference sequence). V lost 2 bases to trimming and J lost 4 bases, with 8 bases between them. As it was prepared, the TCRbeta library received unique molecular identifiers. TCRdb recomputed calls from the PCR reads with MiXCR, one row per CDR3 protein. The repertoire holds 200,000 or so distinct CDR3 sequences, with roughly 9.1% as singletons. The chain employs TRBV15 and TRBJ1-1; possible D gene TRBD1, 6 bases. Material: PBMCs, mostly from graft donor cells, obtained 360 days after TCRalphabeta/CD19-depleted stem cell transplant. The TCR comes from a male patient aged 2-10 years who had a stem cell transplant for acute myeloid leukemia, so the T cells may come from the graft donor. The CDR3 sequence: CATSRQGSTEAFF. CDR3 sequence (DNA): TGTGCCACCAGCAGACAGGGGTCCACTGAAGCTTTCTTT.